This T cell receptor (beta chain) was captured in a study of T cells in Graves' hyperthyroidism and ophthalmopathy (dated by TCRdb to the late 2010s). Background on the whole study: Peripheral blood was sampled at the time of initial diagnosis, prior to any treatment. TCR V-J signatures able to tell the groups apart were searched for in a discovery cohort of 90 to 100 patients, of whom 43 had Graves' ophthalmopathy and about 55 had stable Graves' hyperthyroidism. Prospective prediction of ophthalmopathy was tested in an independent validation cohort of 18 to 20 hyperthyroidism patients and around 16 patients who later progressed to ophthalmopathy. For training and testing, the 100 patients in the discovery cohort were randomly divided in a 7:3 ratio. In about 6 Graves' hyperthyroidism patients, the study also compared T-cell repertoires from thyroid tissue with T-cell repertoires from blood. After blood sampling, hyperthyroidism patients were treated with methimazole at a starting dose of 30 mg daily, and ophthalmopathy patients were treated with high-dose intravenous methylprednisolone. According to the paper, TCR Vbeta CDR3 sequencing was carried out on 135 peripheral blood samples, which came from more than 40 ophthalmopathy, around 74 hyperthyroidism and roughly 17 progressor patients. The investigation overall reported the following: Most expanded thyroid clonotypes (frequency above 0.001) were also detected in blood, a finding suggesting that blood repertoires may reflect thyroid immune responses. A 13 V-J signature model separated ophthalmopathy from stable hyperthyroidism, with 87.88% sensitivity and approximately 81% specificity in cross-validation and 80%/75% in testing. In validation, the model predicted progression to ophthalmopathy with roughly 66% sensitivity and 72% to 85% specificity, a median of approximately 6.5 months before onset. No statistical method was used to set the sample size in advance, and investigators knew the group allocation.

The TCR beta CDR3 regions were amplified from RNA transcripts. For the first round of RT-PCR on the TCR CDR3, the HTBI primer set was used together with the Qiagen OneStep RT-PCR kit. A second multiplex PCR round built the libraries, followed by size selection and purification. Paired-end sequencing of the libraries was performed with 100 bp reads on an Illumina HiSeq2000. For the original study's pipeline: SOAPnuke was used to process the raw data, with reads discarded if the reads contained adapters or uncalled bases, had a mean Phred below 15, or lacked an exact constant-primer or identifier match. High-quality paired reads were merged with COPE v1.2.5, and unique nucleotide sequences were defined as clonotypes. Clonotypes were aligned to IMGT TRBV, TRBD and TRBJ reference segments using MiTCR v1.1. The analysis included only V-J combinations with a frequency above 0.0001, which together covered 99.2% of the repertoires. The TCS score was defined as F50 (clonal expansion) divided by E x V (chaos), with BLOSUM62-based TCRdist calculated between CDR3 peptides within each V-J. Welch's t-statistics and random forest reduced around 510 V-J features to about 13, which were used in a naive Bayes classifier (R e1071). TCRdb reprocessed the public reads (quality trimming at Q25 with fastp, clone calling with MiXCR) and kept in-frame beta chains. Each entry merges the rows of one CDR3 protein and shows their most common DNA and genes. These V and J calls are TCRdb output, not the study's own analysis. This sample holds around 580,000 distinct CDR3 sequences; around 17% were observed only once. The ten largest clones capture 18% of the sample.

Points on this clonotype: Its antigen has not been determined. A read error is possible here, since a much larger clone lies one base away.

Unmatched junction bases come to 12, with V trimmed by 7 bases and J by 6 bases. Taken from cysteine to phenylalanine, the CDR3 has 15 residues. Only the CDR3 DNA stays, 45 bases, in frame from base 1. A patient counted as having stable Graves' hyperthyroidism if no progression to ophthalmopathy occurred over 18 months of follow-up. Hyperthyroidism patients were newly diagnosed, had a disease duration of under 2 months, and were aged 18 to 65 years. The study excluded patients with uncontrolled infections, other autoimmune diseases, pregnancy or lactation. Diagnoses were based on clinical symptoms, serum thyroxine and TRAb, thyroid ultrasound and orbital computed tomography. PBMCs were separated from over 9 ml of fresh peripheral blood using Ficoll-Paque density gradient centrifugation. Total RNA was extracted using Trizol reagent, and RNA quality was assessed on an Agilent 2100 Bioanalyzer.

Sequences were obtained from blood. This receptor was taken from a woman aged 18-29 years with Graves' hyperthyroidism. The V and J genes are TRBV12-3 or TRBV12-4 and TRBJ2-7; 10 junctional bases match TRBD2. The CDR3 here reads CASTGTSAGAGEQYF. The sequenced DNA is TGTGCCAGCACCGGGACTAGCGCGGGGGCTGGCGAGCAGTACTTC.